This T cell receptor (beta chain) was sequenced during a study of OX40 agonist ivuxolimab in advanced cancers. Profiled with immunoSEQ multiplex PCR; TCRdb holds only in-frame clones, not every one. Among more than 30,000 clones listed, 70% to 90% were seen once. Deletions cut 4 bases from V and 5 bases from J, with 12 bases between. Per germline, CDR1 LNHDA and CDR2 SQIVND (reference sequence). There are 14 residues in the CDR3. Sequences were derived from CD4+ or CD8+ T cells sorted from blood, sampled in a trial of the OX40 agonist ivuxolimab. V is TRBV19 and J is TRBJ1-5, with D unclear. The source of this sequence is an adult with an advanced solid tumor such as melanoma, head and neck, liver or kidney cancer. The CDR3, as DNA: TGTGCCAGTAGTACATCCCAGAATCATCAGCCCCAGCATTTT. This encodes CASSTSQNHQPQHF.